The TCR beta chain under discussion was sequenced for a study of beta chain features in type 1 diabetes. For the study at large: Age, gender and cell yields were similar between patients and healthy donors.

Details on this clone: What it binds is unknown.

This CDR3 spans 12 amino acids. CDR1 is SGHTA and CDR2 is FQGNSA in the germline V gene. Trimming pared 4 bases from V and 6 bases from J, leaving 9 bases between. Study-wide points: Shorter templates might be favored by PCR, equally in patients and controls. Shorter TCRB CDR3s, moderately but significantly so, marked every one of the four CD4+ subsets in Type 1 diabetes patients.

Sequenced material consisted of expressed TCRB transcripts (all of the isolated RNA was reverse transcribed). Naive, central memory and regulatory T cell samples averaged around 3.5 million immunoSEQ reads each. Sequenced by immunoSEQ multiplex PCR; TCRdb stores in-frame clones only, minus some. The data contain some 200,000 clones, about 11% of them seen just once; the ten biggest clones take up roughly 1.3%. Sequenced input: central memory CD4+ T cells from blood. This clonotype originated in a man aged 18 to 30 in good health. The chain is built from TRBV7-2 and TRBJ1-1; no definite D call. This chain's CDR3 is CASSYGYPEAFF. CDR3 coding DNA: TGTGCCAGCAGCTACGGATACCCTGAAGCTTTCTTT.